This record covers a single T cell receptor (beta chain). Its antigen is not identified. The CDR3 covers 15 residues. The ends were cut back, 3 bases at V and 0 bases at J, with 10 bases in the middle. Per the germline V gene, CDR1 is SGDLS and CDR2 is YYNGEE. Assay used: immunoSEQ multiplex PCR; TCRdb lists only in-frame clones, some missing. The sample has 32,000 or so clones, roughly three quarters seen once. The data were taken from a study of radiotherapy plus CTLA-4 blockade in lung cancer. Study-wide results and limits: Blood saw expansion of tumor-derived TCR clones after radiotherapy plus ipilimumab.

The source is a human donor with non-small cell lung cancer that progressed on radiotherapy plus ipilimumab. The sequencing here drew on peripheral blood, taken from a patient treated with radiotherapy plus ipilimumab. The rearrangement joins TRBV9 to TRBJ1-5; D unresolved. CDR3: CASSATPFSNQPQHF. The CDR3 nucleotides are TGTGCCAGCAGCGCGACACCCTTTAGCAATCAGCCCCAGCATTTT.